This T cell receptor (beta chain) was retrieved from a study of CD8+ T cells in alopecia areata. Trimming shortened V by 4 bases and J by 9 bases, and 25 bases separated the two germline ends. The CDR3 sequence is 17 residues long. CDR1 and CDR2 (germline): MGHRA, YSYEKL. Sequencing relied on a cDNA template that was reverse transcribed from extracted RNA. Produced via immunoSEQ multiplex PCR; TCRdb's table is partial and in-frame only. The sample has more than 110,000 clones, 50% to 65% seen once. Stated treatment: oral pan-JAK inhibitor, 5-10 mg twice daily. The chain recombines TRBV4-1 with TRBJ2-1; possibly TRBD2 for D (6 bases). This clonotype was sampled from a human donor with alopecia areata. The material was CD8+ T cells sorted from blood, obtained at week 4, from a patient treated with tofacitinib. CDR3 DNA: TGCGCCAGCAGCCGGCATATCCGGGACTCCCCTCTTGGTGAGCAGTTCTTC. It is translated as CASSRHIRDSPLGEQFF.